The T cell receptor beta chain under discussion was sequenced for a study of T cell responses to AZD1222 COVID-19 vaccine. Study-wide findings and caveats: Epitopes outside B.1.351 and B.1.1.7 mutated regions reportedly drew nearly half of spike TCRs. Clonal diversity may have been underestimated in mostly white British donors. Among vaccine-associated CD4 TCRs, coverage spanned spike, with dominance at 160-218 and 743-854. A rise in Spike-specific TCR breadth and depth followed two AZD1222 doses.

To note about this clone: Its antigen is as yet unknown.

Measured with immunoSEQ multiplex PCR; TCRdb has only the in-frame clones, and not every one. The sample lists roughly 160,000 clones; about 91% were seen once. Trimming took 0 bases from V and 7 from J; bases not matched to a gene: 6. Germline loops: CDR1 MRHNA, CDR2 SNTAGT. CDR3 size: 15 residues. Sequences were derived from peripheral blood, sampled on day 0 of AZD1222 vaccination. The chain is built from TRBV6-4 and TRBJ2-1; 7 nucleotides line up with TRBD2. The sequence came from an adult in good health. CDR3 loop: CASSDSEQGGNEQFF. CDR3 sequence (DNA): TGTGCCAGCAGTGACTCGGAGCAGGGAGGGAATGAGCAGTTCTTC.